This TCR beta chain derives from a study of blood T cell repertoires in COVID-19. Study context: From the United States, Italy and Spain came samples of acute and convalescent COVID-19. From T cells, B-cell-depleted T cells, or PBMCs came the material, which was cDNA or gDNA.

Data came from immunoSEQ multiplex PCR; TCRdb stores just in-frame clones and leaves some out. The sample carries roughly 72,000 clones, roughly 78% recorded once. Trimming took off 4 bases at V and 5 bases at J, with 20 bases between the two ends. The germline V gene has CDR1 MGHRA and CDR2 YSYEKL. The CDR3 consists of 16 residues. Sequencing input: peripheral blood. This clonotype was sampled from a woman aged 80 or older with active or convalescent COVID-19. The V and J genes are TRBV4-1 and TRBJ2-5; a weak D match, TRBD1 (7 bases). The CDR3 coding sequence is TGCGCCAGCAGCCGAGGGAGGACAGGCCAAGGGGAGACCCAGTACTTC. It specifies CASSRGRTGQGETQYF.